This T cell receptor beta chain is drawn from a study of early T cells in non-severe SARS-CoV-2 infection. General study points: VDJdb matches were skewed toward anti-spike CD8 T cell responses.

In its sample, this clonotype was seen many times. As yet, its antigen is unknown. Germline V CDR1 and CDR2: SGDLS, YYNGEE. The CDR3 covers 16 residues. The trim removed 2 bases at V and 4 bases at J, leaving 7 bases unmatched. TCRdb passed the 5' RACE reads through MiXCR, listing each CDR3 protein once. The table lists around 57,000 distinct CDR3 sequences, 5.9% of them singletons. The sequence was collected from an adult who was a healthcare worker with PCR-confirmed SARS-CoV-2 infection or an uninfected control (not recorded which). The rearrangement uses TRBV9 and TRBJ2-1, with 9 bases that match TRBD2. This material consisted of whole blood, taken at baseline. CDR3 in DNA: TGTGCCAGCAGCGTCAACTCGGGACTAGCTTACAATGAGCAGTTCTTC. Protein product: CASSVNSGLAYNEQFF. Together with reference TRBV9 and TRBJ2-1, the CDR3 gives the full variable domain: DSGVTQTPKHLITATGQRVTLRCSPRSGDLSVYWYQQSLDQGLQFLIQYYNGEERAKGNILERFSAQQFPDLHSELNLSSLELGDSALYFCASSVNSGLAYNEQFFGPGTRLTVL.